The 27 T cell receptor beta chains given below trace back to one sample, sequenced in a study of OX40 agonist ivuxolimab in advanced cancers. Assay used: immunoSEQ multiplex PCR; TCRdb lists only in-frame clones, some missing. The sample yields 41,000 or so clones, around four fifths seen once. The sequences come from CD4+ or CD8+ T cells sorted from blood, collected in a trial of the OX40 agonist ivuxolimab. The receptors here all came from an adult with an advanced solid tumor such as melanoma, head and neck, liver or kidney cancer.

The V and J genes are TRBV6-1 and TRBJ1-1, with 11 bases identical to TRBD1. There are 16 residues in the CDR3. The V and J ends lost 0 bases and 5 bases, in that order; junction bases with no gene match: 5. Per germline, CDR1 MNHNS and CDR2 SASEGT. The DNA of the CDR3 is TGTGCCAGCAGTGAAGCCCCGGGACAGGGGGGGACTGAAGCTTTCTTT. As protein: CASSEAPGQGGTEAFF.

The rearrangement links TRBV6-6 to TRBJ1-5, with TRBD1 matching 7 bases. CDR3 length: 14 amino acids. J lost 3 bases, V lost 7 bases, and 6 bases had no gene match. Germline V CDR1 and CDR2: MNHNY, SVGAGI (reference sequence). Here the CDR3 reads CASTAGTDNQPQHF. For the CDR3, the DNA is TGTGCCAGCACAGCCGGGACAGACAATCAGCCCCAGCATTTT.

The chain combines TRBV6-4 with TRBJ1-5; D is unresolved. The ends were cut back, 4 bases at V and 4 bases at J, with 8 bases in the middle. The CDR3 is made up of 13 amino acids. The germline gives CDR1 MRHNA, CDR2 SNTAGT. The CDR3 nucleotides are TGTGCCAGCAGTGTTAGGGATAATCAGCCCCAGCATTTT. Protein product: CASSVRDNQPQHF.

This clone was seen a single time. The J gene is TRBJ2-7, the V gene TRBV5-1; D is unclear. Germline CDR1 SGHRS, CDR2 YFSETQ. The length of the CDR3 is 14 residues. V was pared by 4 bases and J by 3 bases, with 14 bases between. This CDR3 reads CASSSGIDGYEQYF. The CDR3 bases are TGCGCCAGCAGCAGTGGGATCGACGGCTACGAGCAGTACTTC.

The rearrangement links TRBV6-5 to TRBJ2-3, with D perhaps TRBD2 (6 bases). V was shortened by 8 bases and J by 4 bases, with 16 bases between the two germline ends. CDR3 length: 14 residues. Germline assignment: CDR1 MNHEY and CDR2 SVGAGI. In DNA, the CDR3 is TGTGCCAGCCGAACGGGAGAGGCTGCAGATACGCAGTATTTT. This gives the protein CASRTGEAADTQYF.

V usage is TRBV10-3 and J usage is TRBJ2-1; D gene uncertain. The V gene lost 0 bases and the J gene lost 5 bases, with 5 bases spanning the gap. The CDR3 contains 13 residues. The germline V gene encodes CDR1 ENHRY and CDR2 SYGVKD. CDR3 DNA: TGTGCCATCAGTGAGTCACCCCACAATGAGCAGTTCTTC. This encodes CAISESPHNEQFF.

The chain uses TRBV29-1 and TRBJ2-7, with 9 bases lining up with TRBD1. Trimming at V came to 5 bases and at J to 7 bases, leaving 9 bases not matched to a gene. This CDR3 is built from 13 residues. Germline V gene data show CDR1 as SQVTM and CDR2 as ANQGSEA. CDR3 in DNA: TGCAGCGTTTTTCCCGGGACAGGGCCTGAGCAGTACTTC. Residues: CSVFPGTGPEQYF.

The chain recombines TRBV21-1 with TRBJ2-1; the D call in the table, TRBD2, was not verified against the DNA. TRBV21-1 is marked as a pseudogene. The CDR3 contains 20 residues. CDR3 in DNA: TGTGCCAGCAGCAAAGAGACGGGACTAGCGGCCTTTAGCTCCTACAATGAGCAGTTCTTC. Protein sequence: CASSKETGLAAFSSYNEQFF.

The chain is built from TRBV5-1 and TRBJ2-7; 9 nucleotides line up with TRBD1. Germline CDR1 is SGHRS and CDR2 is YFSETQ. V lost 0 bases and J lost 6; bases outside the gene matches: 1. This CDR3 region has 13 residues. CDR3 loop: CASSLGGQGEQYF. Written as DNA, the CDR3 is TGCGCCAGCAGCTTGGGGGGACAGGGCGAGCAGTACTTC.

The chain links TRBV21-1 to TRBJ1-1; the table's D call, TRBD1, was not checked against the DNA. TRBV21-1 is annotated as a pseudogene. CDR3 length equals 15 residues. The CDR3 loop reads CASSVGQGGHTEAFF. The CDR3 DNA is TGTGCCAGCAGCGTGGGACAGGGGGGGCACACTGAAGCTTTCTTT.

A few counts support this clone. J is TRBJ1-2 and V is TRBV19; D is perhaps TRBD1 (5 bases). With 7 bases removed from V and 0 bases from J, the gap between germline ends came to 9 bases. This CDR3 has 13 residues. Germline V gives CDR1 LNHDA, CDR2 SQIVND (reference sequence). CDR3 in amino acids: CASNTGANYGYTF. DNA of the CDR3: TGTGCCAGTAATACAGGAGCTAACTATGGCTACACCTTC.

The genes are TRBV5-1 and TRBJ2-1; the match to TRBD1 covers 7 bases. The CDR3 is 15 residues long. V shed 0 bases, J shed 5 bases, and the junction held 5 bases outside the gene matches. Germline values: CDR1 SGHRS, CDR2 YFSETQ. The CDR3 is CASSLAGQANNEQFF. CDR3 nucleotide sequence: TGCGCCAGCAGCTTGGCAGGACAGGCTAACAATGAGCAGTTCTTC.

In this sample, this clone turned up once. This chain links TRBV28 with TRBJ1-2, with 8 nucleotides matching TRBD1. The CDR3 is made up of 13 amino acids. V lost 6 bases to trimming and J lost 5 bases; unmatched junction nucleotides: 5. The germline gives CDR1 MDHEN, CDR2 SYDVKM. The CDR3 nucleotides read TGTGCCAGCAGAATGGACAGGGATTATGGCTACACCTTC. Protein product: CASRMDRDYGYTF.

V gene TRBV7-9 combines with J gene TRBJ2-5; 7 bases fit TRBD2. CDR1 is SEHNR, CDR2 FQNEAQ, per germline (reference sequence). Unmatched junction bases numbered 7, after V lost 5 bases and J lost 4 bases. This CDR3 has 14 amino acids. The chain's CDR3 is CASSPNERGETQYF. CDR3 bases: TGTGCCAGCAGCCCAAATGAGCGGGGAGAGACCCAGTACTTC. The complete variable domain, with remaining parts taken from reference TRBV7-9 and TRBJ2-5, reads DTGVSQNPRHKITKRGQNVTFRCDPISEHNRLYWYRQTLGQGPEFLTYFQNEAQLEKSRLLSDRFSAERPKGSFSTLEIQRTEQGDSAMYLCASSPNERGETQYFGPGTRLLVL.

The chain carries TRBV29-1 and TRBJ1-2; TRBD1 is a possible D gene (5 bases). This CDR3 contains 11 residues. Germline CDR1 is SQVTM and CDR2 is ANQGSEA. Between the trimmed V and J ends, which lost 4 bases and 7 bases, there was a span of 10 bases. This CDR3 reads CSVVGGRGYTF. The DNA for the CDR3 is TGCAGCGTTGTCGGGGGTCGTGGCTACACCTTC.

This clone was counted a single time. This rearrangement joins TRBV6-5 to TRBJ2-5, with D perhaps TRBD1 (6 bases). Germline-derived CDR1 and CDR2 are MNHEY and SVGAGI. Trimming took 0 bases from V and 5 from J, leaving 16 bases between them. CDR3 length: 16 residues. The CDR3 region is CASSYSGAQGFETQYF. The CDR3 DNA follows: TGTGCCAGCAGTTACTCGGGGGCGCAAGGGTTTGAGACCCAGTACTTC.

CDR3 loop: CASHVAGPQYF. The CDR3 DNA sequence: TGTGCCAGCCACGTGGCCGGCCCCCAGTACTTC. This chain connects TRBV25-1 to TRBJ2-5; D unresolved. Trimming removed 8 bases at V and 9 bases at J, with 13 bases between. The CDR3 is 11 residues long. Germline CDR1 and CDR2: MGHDK and SYGVNS.

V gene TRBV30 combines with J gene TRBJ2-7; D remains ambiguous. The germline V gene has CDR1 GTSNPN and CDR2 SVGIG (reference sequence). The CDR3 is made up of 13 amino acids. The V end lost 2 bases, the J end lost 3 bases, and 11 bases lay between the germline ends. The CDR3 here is CAWSNLGNYEQYF. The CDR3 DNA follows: TGTGCCTGGAGTAACCTGGGGAACTACGAGCAGTACTTC.

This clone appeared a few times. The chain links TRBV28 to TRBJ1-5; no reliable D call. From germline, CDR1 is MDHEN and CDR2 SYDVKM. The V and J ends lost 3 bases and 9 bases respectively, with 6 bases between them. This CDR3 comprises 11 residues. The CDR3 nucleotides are TGTGCCAGCAGTTTGGAGTGGCCCCAGCATTTT. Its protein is CASSLEWPQHF.

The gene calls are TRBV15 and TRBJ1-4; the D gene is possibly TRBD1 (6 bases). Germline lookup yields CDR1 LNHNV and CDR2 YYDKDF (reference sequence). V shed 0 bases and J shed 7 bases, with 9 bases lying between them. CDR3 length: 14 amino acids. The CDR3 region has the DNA TGTGCCACCAGCAGAGATAGGGGGGCTGAAAAACTGTTTTTT. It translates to CATSRDRGAEKLFF.

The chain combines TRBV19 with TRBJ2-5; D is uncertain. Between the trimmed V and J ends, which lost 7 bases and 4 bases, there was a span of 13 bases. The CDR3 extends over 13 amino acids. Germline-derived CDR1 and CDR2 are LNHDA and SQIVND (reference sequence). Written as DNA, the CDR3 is TGTGCCAGTACATTTTCCGGCACAGAGACCCAGTACTTC. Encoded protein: CASTFSGTETQYF.

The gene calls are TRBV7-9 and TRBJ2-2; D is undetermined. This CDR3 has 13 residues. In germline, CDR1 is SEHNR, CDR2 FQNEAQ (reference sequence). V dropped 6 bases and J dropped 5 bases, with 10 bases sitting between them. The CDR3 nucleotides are TGTGCCAGCAGTCGAACATTGACCGGGGAGCTGTTTTTT. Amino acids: CASSRTLTGELFF.

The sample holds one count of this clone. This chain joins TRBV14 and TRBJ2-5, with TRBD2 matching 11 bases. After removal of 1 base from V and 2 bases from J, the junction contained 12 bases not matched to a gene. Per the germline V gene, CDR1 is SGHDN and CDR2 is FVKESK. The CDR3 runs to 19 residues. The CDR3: CASSQAAGLGLAEQETQYF. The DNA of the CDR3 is TGTGCCAGCAGCCAAGCGGCGGGCTTGGGACTAGCGGAACAAGAGACCCAGTACTTC.

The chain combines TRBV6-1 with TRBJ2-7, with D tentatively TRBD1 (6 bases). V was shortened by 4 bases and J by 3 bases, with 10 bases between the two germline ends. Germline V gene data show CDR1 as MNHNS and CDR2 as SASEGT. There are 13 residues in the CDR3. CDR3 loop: CASSARDNYEQYF. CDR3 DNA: TGTGCCAGCAGTGCCCGGGACAACTACGAGCAGTACTTC.

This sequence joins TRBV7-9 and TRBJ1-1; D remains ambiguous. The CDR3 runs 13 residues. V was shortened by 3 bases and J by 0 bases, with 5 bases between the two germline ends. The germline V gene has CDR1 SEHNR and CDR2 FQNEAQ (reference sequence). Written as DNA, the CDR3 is TGTGCCAGCAGCTTCGATATGAACACTGAAGCTTTCTTT. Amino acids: CASSFDMNTEAFF.

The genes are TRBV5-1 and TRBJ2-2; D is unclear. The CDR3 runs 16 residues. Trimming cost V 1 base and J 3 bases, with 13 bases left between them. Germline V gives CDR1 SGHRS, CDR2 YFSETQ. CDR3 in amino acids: CASSLTAISDTGELFF. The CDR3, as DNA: TGCGCCAGCAGCTTGACAGCTATCTCGGACACCGGGGAGCTGTTTTTT.

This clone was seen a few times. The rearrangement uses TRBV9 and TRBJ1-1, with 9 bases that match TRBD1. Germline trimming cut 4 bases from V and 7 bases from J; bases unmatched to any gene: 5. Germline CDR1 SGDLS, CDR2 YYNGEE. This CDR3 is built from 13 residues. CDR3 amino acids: CASSLDRGGEAFF. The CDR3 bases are TGTGCCAGCAGCCTTGACAGGGGGGGTGAAGCTTTCTTT.